This note documents a single TCR beta chain sequence. The data belong to a study of blood T cell repertoires in COVID-19. Across the study: Samples taken during acute and convalescent COVID-19 were collected in the United States, Italy and Spain. The analysed material was cDNA or gDNA that came from T cells, B-cell-depleted T cells, or PBMCs.

In the original analysis: Reference gene primer amplification gave estimated nucleated cell counts. TCRdb's copy holds only in-frame clones and misses some; the assay was immunoSEQ multiplex PCR. V and J calls and clone size are as listed in that table; D and trimming were resolved from the DNA. The sample contains more than 55,000 clones, 79% of which appear only once. This CDR3 is built from 15 residues. Between the trimmed V and J ends, which lost 2 bases and 3 bases, there was a span of 12 bases. Per the germline V gene, CDR1 is KGHSH and CDR2 is LQKENI. The source material was peripheral blood. The TCR comes from a human donor in a cohort sampled during active COVID-19. The chain joins TRBV18 to TRBJ2-3; D remains unclear. The CDR3 here is CASSPFPLETDTQYF. In DNA, the CDR3 is TGTGCCAGCTCACCATTCCCGCTAGAGACAGATACGCAGTATTTT.